This T cell receptor (beta chain) comes out of a study of CD8+CD57+ T cells in acquired aplastic anemia. Patients sequenced had flow cytometry evidence of CD8+CD57+ cell expansion. Trimming cost V 2 bases and J 0 bases; bases outside gene matches: 7. In germline, CDR1 is SEHNR, CDR2 FQNEAQ (reference sequence). CDR3 length: 16 amino acids. This clonotype was observed once. Genomic DNA, the template, was used for profiling of the TCR beta VDJ and CDR3. TCRdb used MiXCR to reprocess the reads, holding one entry per CDR3 protein. The sample consists of 180,000 or so distinct CDR3 sequences, 63% of them appearing once.

The sequence derives from a human donor with aplastic anemia. The sample was sorted CD4+, CD8+, or CD8+CD57+ T cells (not recorded which) from PBMCs. The chain joins TRBV7-9 to TRBJ2-7, with TRBD1 matching 7 bases. This CDR3 reads CASSLWAGTASYEQYF. CDR3 in DNA: TGTGCCAGCAGCTTATGGGCCGGGACAGCCTCCTACGAGCAGTACTTC.